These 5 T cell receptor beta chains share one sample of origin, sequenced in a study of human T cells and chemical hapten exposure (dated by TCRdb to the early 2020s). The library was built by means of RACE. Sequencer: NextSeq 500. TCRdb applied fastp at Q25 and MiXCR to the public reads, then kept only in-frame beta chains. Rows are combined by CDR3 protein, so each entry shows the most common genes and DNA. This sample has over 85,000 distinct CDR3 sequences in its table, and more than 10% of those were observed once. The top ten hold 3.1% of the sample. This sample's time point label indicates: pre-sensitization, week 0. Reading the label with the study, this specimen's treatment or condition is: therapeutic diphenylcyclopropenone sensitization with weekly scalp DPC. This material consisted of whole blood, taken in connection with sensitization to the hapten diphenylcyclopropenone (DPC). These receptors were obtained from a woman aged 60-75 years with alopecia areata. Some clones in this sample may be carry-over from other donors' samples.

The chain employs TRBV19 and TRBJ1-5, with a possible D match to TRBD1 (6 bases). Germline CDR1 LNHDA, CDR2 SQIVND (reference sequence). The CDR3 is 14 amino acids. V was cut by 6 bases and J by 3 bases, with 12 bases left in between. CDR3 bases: TGTGCCAGTAGGGTAGGACAGAACAATCAGCCCCAGCATTTT. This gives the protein CASRVGQNNQPQHF.

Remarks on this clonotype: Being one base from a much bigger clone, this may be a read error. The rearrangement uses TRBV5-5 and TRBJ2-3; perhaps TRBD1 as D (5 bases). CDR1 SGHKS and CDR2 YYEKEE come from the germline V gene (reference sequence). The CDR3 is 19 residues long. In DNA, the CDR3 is TGTGCCAGCAGCTCAACCCGCCCGGACATCCGAACCAGCACAGATACGCGGTATTTT. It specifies CASSSTRPDIRTSTDTRYF.

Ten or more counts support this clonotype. The CDR3 region is CASSLQGRAYEQYF. The CDR3 region has the DNA TGCGCCAGCAGCTTGCAGGGCAGAGCCTACGAGCAGTACTTC. The gene calls are TRBV5-1 and TRBJ2-7; TRBD1 might be the D (5 bases). CDR1 and CDR2 (germline): SGHRS, YFSETQ. The CDR3 covers 14 residues. Trimming took off 1 base at V and 2 bases at J, with 10 bases between the two ends. Full variable domain (missing parts from reference TRBV5-1 and TRBJ2-7): KAGVTQTPRYLIKTRGQQVTLSCSPISGHRSVSWYQQTPGQGLQFLFEYFSETQRNKGNFPGRFSGRQFSNSRSEMNVSTLELGDSALYLCASSLQGRAYEQYFGPGTRLTVT.

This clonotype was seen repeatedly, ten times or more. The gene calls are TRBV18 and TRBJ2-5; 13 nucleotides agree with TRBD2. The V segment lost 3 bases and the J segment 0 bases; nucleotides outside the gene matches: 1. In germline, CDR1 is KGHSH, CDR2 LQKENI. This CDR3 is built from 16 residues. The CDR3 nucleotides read TGTGCCAGCTCACCGGGACTAGCGGGGAACCAAGAGACCCAGTACTTC. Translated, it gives CASSPGLAGNQETQYF. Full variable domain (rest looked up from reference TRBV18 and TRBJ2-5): NAGVMQNPRHLVRRRGQEARLRCSPMKGHSHVYWYRQLPEEGLKFMVYLQKENIIDESGMPKERFSAEFPKEGPSILRIQQVVRGDSAAYFCASSPGLAGNQETQYFGPGTRLLVL.

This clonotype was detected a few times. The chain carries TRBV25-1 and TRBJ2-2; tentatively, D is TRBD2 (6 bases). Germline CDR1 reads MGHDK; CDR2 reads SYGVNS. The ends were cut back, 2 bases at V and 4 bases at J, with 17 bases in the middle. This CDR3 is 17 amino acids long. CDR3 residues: CASSESEGGEATGELFF. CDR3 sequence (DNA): TGTGCCAGCAGTGAAAGTGAGGGCGGGGAGGCCACCGGGGAGCTGTTTTTT.